Listed here are 14 T cell receptor beta chains from one sample, sequenced in a study of CD8 T cells in Susac syndrome. Reverse transcription of roughly 0.5 to 1 ug RNA was performed with random hexamers. In TCRdb, the immunoSEQ multiplex PCR reads were re-called with MiXCR into one record per CDR3 protein. The sample records some 120,000 distinct CDR3 sequences, under 95% being singletons. What was sequenced was CD8+ T cells from PBMCs. All receptors derive from a human donor with multiple sclerosis.

This clonotype is a singleton in its sample. V is TRBV4-1 and J is TRBJ1-2; the D is unclear. Trimming shortened V by 2 bases and J by 4 bases, and 8 bases separated the two germline ends. Germline CDR1 and CDR2: MGHRA and YSYEKL. The CDR3 length is 13 residues. The CDR3 loop is CASSQLEGYGYTF. DNA for the CDR3: TGCGCCAGCAGCCAATTGGAGGGCTATGGCTACACCTTC.

This chain links TRBV6-1 with TRBJ2-7; the D call may be TRBD1 or TRBD2 (5 bases each). Germline CDR1 is MNHNS and CDR2 is SASEGT. The CDR3 covers 14 residues. V was trimmed by 2 bases and J by 2 bases, leaving 10 bases between them. In nucleotides, the CDR3 is TGTGCCAGCAGTGAATGGGTGGGGGCCTACGAGCAGTACTTC. It yields the protein CASSEWVGAYEQYF.

The V gene is TRBV28, the J gene TRBJ2-7, with a weak D call TRBD2 (5 bases). V lost 7 bases, J lost 2 bases, and 18 bases lay in between. The germline V gene encodes CDR1 MDHEN and CDR2 SYDVKM. The CDR3 spans 15 residues. The CDR3 region is CASTGGPGGTYEQYF. The CDR3 DNA sequence: TGTGCCAGCACCGGAGGACCCGGAGGAACCTACGAGCAGTACTTC.

This chain joins TRBV7-9 and TRBJ2-7; 7 bases agree with TRBD1. With V trimmed by 2 bases and J by 2 bases, 9 bases remained unmatched. Germline lookup yields CDR1 SEHNR and CDR2 FQNEAQ (reference sequence). This CDR3 region has 16 residues. CDR3 nucleotide sequence: TGTGCCAGCAGCTTATCGGGACAGAGATTTCCCTACGAGCAGTACTTC. It yields the protein CASSLSGQRFPYEQYF.

V and J are TRBV19 and TRBJ1-2; possible D gene TRBD1, 6 bases. With 11 bases removed from V and 5 bases from J, the gap between germline ends came to 15 bases. This CDR3 comprises 12 residues. Germline assignment: CDR1 LNHDA and CDR2 SQIVND (reference sequence). CDR3 DNA: TGTGCCTCAACCCCAGGGGTTTATGGCTACACCTTC. Encoded protein: CASTPGVYGYTF.

The V and J genes are TRBV5-4 and TRBJ2-1, with 11 positions matching TRBD1. Germline V gene data show CDR1 as SGHNT and CDR2 as YYREEE (reference sequence). The CDR3 runs 17 residues. V gave up 3 bases and J gave up 5 bases; unmatched junction bases: 10. In nucleotides, the CDR3 is TGTGCCAGCAGCTACGGGACAGGGGGGAGGTCGAACAATGAGCAGTTCTTC. Protein: CASSYGTGGRSNNEQFF.

The gene calls are TRBV10-3 and TRBJ2-3; 10 bases line up with TRBD2. The CDR3 loop spans 18 amino acids. The germline V gene encodes CDR1 ENHRY and CDR2 SYGVKD. The V segment lost 2 bases and the J segment 3 bases; nucleotides outside the gene matches: 11. The CDR3 protein is CAISEARTSGGGTDTQYF. DNA for the CDR3: TGTGCCATCAGTGAGGCCCGGACTAGCGGAGGGGGGACAGATACGCAGTATTTT.

The table lists this clonotype with a few counts. The V gene is TRBV4-2, the J gene TRBJ2-7; D gene uncertain. Germline CDR1 LGHNA, CDR2 YNFKEQ. V was clipped by 4 bases and J by 0 bases, with 13 bases between them. CDR3 size: 15 residues. The CDR3 nucleotides are TGTGCCAGCAGCCCTCTACCGGAGAGCTCCTACGAGCAGTACTTC. Its protein is CASSPLPESSYEQYF.

This clonotype was seen a handful of times. The rearrangement uses TRBV6-5 and TRBJ1-5; D possibly corresponds to TRBD1 (6 bases). The CDR3 consists of 13 residues. Germline V CDR1 and CDR2: MNHEY, SVGAGI. Trimming shortened V by 8 bases and J by 5 bases, and 13 bases separated the two germline ends. CDR3 sequence: CASWYRDDQPQHF. DNA for the CDR3: TGTGCCAGCTGGTACAGGGATGATCAGCCCCAGCATTTT.

The V gene is TRBV4-3, the J gene TRBJ2-1; D tentatively fits TRBD1 or TRBD2 (5 bases each). The V end was cut by 1 base, the J end by 10 bases, with 17 bases between. CDR1 is LGHNA, CDR2 YSLEER, per germline. This CDR3 contains 15 residues. The CDR3 is CASSQVGTPAGEQFF. In nucleotides, the CDR3 is TGCGCCAGCAGCCAAGTCGGGACCCCGGCCGGGGAGCAGTTCTTC.

This chain uses TRBV7-6 with TRBJ2-7, with 7 bases that match TRBD1. The CDR3 loop spans 14 amino acids. Germline CDR1 reads SGHVS; CDR2 reads FNYEAQ. Germline trimming cut 4 bases from V and 2 bases from J; bases unmatched to any gene: 5. In DNA form, the CDR3 reads TGTGCCAGCAGCTCCGGGACAGTCCCCTACGAGCAGTACTTC. It translates to CASSSGTVPYEQYF.

The chain combines TRBV4-3 with TRBJ1-1; no firm D call. CDR1 and CDR2 (germline): LGHNA, YSLEER. This CDR3 is built from 14 residues. The V and J ends lost 1 base and 1 base respectively, with 7 bases between them. CDR3 amino acids: CASSQAAGNTEAFF. The CDR3 DNA follows: TGCGCCAGCAGCCAAGCCGCCGGGAACACTGAAGCTTTCTTT.

This clonotype appeared a single time. The V gene is TRBV29-1, the J gene TRBJ2-7, with 7 bases identical to TRBD2. The CDR3 loop spans 13 amino acids. Trimming removed 3 bases from V and 6 bases from J; junction bases left unmatched: 8. CDR1 and CDR2 from the germline V gene are SQVTM and ANQGSEA. The CDR3 DNA sequence: TGCAGCGTTGAGCTCGGGGGGAGTGGCGAGCAGTACTTC. This gives the protein CSVELGGSGEQYF.

This sequence joins TRBV27 and TRBJ1-1; D is unclear. The CDR3 has 11 residues. In germline, CDR1 is MNHEY, CDR2 SMNVEV (reference sequence). Trimming took 4 bases from V and 8 from J, leaving 8 bases between them. The CDR3 loop is CASSSGLEAFF. The CDR3 region has the DNA TGTGCCAGCAGTTCGGGCCTGGAAGCTTTCTTT.